Listed here are 11 T cell receptor beta chains from one sample, sequenced in a study of tumor and adjacent non-tumor tissue in lung cancer. Three rounds of nested PCR, following a modified ARM-PCR protocol, produced the TCRbeta library. TCRdb passed the multiplex PCR reads through MiXCR, listing each CDR3 protein once. The table lists 200,000 or so distinct CDR3 sequences, about 76% of them singletons. The template was RNA from unsorted bulk tissue. Sequencing used lung tumor tissue. These receptors were obtained from a man between 60 and 75 years old with non-small cell lung cancer.

Regarding this clonotype: Given the absence of the conserved phenylalanine or tryptophan at the CDR3 end, a read error is likely. The J gene is TRBJ1-1, the V gene TRBV11-3; 10 nucleotides line up with TRBD1. V shed 3 bases and J 3 bases; nucleotides not matched to a gene: 10. Per the germline V gene, CDR1 is SGHNT and CDR2 is YENEEA. The CDR3 runs to 17 residues. The CDR3 DNA reads TGTGCCAGCAGCTTTTCGGGACAGGGGCTCTTGGACACTGAAGCTTTCTTA. This sequence encodes CASSFSGQGLLDTEAFL.

A word on this clonotype: One junction end does not reproduce the germline sequence, and a read error may be involved. The chain combines TRBV5-1 with TRBJ2-1, with D uncertain. The CDR3 is 15 residues long. The germline V gene encodes CDR1 SGHRS and CDR2 YFSETQ. CDR3 in amino acids: CASSSSAGRIDDQFF. CDR3 bases: TGCGCCAGCAGCTCCTCGGCCGGTAGGATCGATGACCAGTTCTTC. Looking up the rest from reference TRBV5-1 and TRBJ2-1 gives the full variable domain: KAGVTQTPRYLIKTRGQQVTLSCSPISGHRSVSWYQQTPGQGLQFLFEYFSETQRNKGNFPGRFSGRQFSNSRSEMNVSTLELGDSALYLCASSSSAGRIDDQFFGPGTRLTVL.

As for this clonotype: A much more abundant neighbour one base away suggests this may be a read error. The chain joins TRBV6-6 to TRBJ2-7; 15 nucleotides match TRBD2. The CDR3 is 18 amino acids. Germline loops: CDR1 MNHNY, CDR2 SVGAGI (reference sequence). The junction had 13 bases not matched to a gene; V was cut back by 8 bases and J by 2 bases. The CDR3 sequence is CASCDIGTSGRHTYEQYF. CDR3 bases: TGTGCCAGCTGTGATATCGGGACTAGCGGGAGGCACACCTACGAGCAGTACTTC.

The gene calls are TRBV7-9 and TRBJ1-2; no definite D call. Germline assignment: CDR1 SEHNR and CDR2 FQNEAQ (reference sequence). CDR3 length equals 13 residues. Trimming cost V 4 bases and J 3 bases, with 9 bases left between them. Here the CDR3 reads CASSSTEDYGYTF. CDR3 nucleotides: TGTGCCAGCAGCTCAACAGAAGACTATGGCTACACCTTC.

In DNA form, the CDR3 reads TGCGCCAGCAGCGTGGGACAGTCGCAAGAGACCAATTACTTC. Protein product: CASSVGQSQETNYF. The chain is built from TRBV5-1 and TRBJ2-5, with 7 bases that match TRBD1. CDR3 length: 14 residues. The germline V gene has CDR1 SGHRS and CDR2 YFSETQ. The trim removed 4 bases at V and 14 bases at J, leaving 17 bases unmatched.

About this clonotype itself: This sequence may be a read error, since a much larger clone differs from it by one base. The chain is built from TRBV6-2 or TRBV6-3 and TRBJ2-7; D is ambiguous. This CDR3 is 12 amino acids long. The germline CDR1 and CDR2 sequences are MNHEY and SVGEGT. This CDR3 is CANSDSRYEQYF. The CDR3 DNA is TGTGCCAACAGTGACTCCCGCTACGAGCAGTACTTC.

The J gene is TRBJ2-7, the V gene TRBV5-6; D gene unclear. In germline, CDR1 is SGHDT, CDR2 YYEEEE. This CDR3 region has 13 residues. Trimming pared 3 bases from V and 7 bases from J, leaving 14 bases between. Here the CDR3 reads CASSYGTIREQYF. The CDR3, as DNA: TGTGCCAGCAGCTACGGCACTATACGGGAGCAGTACTTC. Together with reference TRBV5-6 and TRBJ2-7, the CDR3 gives the full variable domain: DAGVTQSPTHLIKTRGQQVTLRCSPKSGHDTVSWYQQALGQGPQFIFQYYEEEERQRGNFPDRFSGHQFPNYSSELNVNALLLGDSALYLCASSYGTIREQYFGPGTRLTVT.

CDR3 protein: CASSYPIRGGPISGANVLTF. For the CDR3, the DNA is TGTGCCAGCAGCTACCCAATTAGGGGGGGTCCAATCTCTGGGGCCAACGTCCTGACTTTC. V and J are TRBV11-3 and TRBJ2-6; TRBD2 is a possible D gene (7 bases). The V gene lost 4 bases and the J gene lost 0 bases, with 22 bases spanning the gap. CDR3 size: 20 residues. The germline gives CDR1 SGHNT, CDR2 YENEEA.

The genes are TRBV29-1 and TRBJ1-4; D is ambiguous. V was shortened by 6 bases and J by 3 bases, with 5 bases between the two germline ends. Germline CDR1 SQVTM, CDR2 ANQGSEA. The CDR3 runs to 11 residues. CDR3 region: CSVSANEKLFF. As DNA, the CDR3 is TGCAGCGTGTCGGCTAATGAAAAACTGTTTTTT.

The V and J genes are TRBV11-2 and TRBJ2-3; 7 positions agree with TRBD2. This CDR3 spans 15 amino acids. Germline CDR1 is SGHAT and CDR2 is FQNNGV. The V segment lost 11 bases and the J segment 4 bases; nucleotides outside the gene matches: 15. In DNA form, the CDR3 reads TGTGCCTGTATCTTTTTCCTAGCGGTGGCAGATACGCAGTATTTT. The encoded protein is CACIFFLAVADTQYF.

The rearrangement joins TRBV7-2 to TRBJ1-5; D ambiguous. Trimming removed 4 bases at V and 5 bases at J, with 9 bases between. CDR3 length: 13 residues. Germline-derived CDR1 and CDR2 are SGHTA and FQGNSA. As DNA, the CDR3 is TGTGCCAGCAGCTCGACTGGCGATCAGCCCCAGCATTTT. Translation gives CASSSTGDQPQHF.